One sample yielded the 29 T cell receptor beta chains listed below, sequenced in a study of shared clonotypes between healthy human individuals. Data came from immunoSEQ multiplex PCR; TCRdb stores just in-frame clones and leaves some out. Found here are a few million clones, roughly 93% of them singletons; the top ten hold about 0.41%. The sequencing sample was made of naive CD4+ T cells from PBMCs. Sample subset: CD45RA+ positively selected. These receptors were taken from a man aged 18 to 29 in good health. Some clones in this sample may be carry-over from other donors' samples.

This chain connects TRBV7-2 to TRBJ1-5; TRBD1 is a possible D gene (5 bases). The CDR3 runs 13 residues. The germline V and J ends were trimmed by 3 bases and 8 bases, with 11 bases remaining between them. Germline loops: CDR1 SGHTA, CDR2 FQGNSA. The CDR3 sequence is CASSFSGQEPQHF. For the CDR3, the DNA is TGTGCCAGCAGCTTCTCGGGGCAGGAGCCCCAGCATTTT.

This chain connects TRBV10-1 to TRBJ2-5; TRBD1 matches 7 bases. V lost 0 bases, J lost 3 bases, and 1 base stayed unmatched. CDR1 and CDR2 (germline): WNHNN, SYGVQD (reference sequence). CDR3 length: 14 residues. The CDR3: CASSESTGEETQYF. CDR3 DNA: TGCGCCAGCAGTGAGTCAACAGGGGAAGAGACCCAGTACTTC.

This clone was seen just once. The genes are TRBV19 and TRBJ1-4; no reliable D call. V lost 2 bases, J lost 11 bases, and 9 bases lay in between. CDR1 is LNHDA and CDR2 is SQIVND in the germline V gene (reference sequence). The CDR3 is 12 residues long. Here the CDR3 DNA reads TGTGCCAGTAGTATAATTGGAGGGAAACTGTTTTTT. Translated, it gives CASSIIGGKLFF. Drawing the rest from reference TRBV19 and TRBJ1-4, the complete variable domain is DGGITQSPKYLFRKEGQNVTLSCEQNLNHDAMYWYRQDPGQGLRLIYYSQIVNDFQKGDIAEGYSVSREKKESFPLTVTSAQKNPTAFYLCASSIIGGKLFFGSGTQLSVL.

The J gene is TRBJ2-5, the V gene TRBV9, with 9 bases fitting TRBD2. Trimming took 4 bases from V and 6 from J; bases not matched to a gene: 10. Germline V gene data show CDR1 as SGDLS and CDR2 as YYNGEE. The CDR3 consists of 15 residues. The CDR3 coding sequence is TGTGCCAGCAGCCCCTGGGGTAGCGGGAGTCAGACCCAGTACTTC. Translation: CASSPWGSGSQTQYF.

As regards this clone: Distinct nucleotide sequences in the sample also encode this CDR3. DNA for the CDR3: TGTGCCAGCAGTGGCCGAAGTGAAGCTTTCTTT. It encodes CASSGRSEAFF. The chain links TRBV27 to TRBJ1-1; D unclear. The CDR3 is made up of 11 amino acids. V was shortened by 5 bases and J by 7 bases, with 8 bases between the two germline ends. Germline assignment: CDR1 MNHEY and CDR2 SMNVEV (reference sequence).

The chain has TRBV28 and TRBJ1-2; no clear D. Germline loops: CDR1 MDHEN, CDR2 SYDVKM. Between the trimmed V and J ends, which lost 8 bases and 4 bases, there was a span of 8 bases. The CDR3 is made up of 11 amino acids. CDR3 DNA: TGTGCCAGCTCCCGGGTCTATGGCTACACCTTC. Residues: CASSRVYGYTF.

V gene TRBV6-5 combines with J gene TRBJ2-7; unclear D gene. Germline assignment: CDR1 MNHEY and CDR2 SVGAGI. CDR3 size: 13 residues. Between the trimmed V and J ends, which lost 7 bases and 3 bases, there was a span of 13 bases. The CDR3 protein is CASKSPGNYEQYF. The CDR3 DNA sequence: TGTGCCAGCAAATCGCCAGGTAACTACGAGCAGTACTTC.

The V and J genes are TRBV25-1 and TRBJ1-4; the match to TRBD1 covers 10 bases. J lost 8 bases, V lost 0 bases, and 9 bases had no gene match. Germline CDR1 MGHDK, CDR2 SYGVNS. The length of the CDR3 is 17 residues. The DNA for the CDR3 is TGTGCCAGCAGTGAATACGAAACCGACAGGGGGCAGGAAAAACTGTTTTTT. Its protein product is CASSEYETDRGQEKLFF.

The J gene is TRBJ2-7, the V gene TRBV5-1; 9 nucleotides align to TRBD1. The V segment lost 7 bases and the J segment 0 bases; nucleotides outside the gene matches: 8. The CDR3 has 15 residues. In germline, CDR1 is SGHRS, CDR2 YFSETQ. The DNA of the CDR3 is TGCGCCAGCTACATAGGGACAGGGAGCTCCTACGAGCAGTACTTC. The encoded protein is CASYIGTGSSYEQYF.

The V and J genes are TRBV4-3 and TRBJ2-5; D gene unclear. The germline V and J ends were trimmed by 0 bases and 5 bases, with 22 bases remaining between them. Germline CDR1 reads LGHNA; CDR2 reads YSLEER. There are 18 residues in the CDR3. For the CDR3, the DNA is TGCGCCAGCAGCCAAGATGCCCGGACCGGCAGGAAACGGGAGACCCAGTACTTC. Translation: CASSQDARTGRKRETQYF.

Notes on this clone: Its ends do not fully match the called genes, so a read error is possible. Additional DNA sequences in this sample encode the identical CDR3. The chain uses TRBV2 and TRBJ1-1; 7 bases match TRBD1. Germline CDR1 reads SNHLY; CDR2 reads FYNNEI. The CDR3 is 13 amino acids. This chain's CDR3 is CASTLQGNTEAFF. The CDR3 DNA is TGTGCCAGCACCCTACAGGGGAACACTGAAGCCTTCTTT. The full variable domain, rest sourced from reference TRBV2 and TRBJ1-1, is EPEVTQTPSHQVTQMGQEVILRCVPISNHLYFYWYRQILGQKVEFLVSFYNNEISEKSEIFDDQFSVERPDGSNFTLKIRSTKLEDSAMYFCASTLQGNTEAFFGQGTRLTVV.

About this clone: This specimen includes other DNA sequences encoding the same CDR3. The CDR3 here is CASSRPHSNYGYTF. As DNA, the CDR3 is TGTGCCAGCAGTCGTCCACATAGTAACTATGGCTACACCTTC. This chain links TRBV28 with TRBJ1-2; D is uncertain. CDR1 and CDR2 from the germline V gene are MDHEN and SYDVKM. The CDR3 covers 14 residues. Trimming took 5 bases from V and 1 from J, leaving 11 bases between them.

This sequence joins TRBV5-4 and TRBJ1-3; unclear D gene. From germline, CDR1 is SGHNT and CDR2 YYREEE (reference sequence). V was trimmed by 2 bases and J by 2 bases, leaving 8 bases between them. The CDR3 extends over 14 amino acids. For the CDR3, the DNA is TGTGCCAGCAGCTTCGGAAGAACTGGAAACACCATATATTTT. Translation: CASSFGRTGNTIYF.

The genes are TRBV13 and TRBJ2-1; no firm D call. The CDR3 is made up of 14 amino acids. Germline CDR1 reads PRHDT; CDR2 reads FYEKMQ (reference sequence). The ends were cut back, 2 bases at V and 0 bases at J, with 5 bases in the middle. The CDR3 DNA reads as TGTGCCAGCAGCTTAAAGAGCTCCTACAATGAGCAGTTCTTC. It encodes CASSLKSSYNEQFF.

The chain has TRBV28 and TRBJ2-7, with a possible D match to TRBD1 (6 bases). Germline V gene sequence: CDR1 MDHEN, CDR2 SYDVKM. CDR3 size: 15 residues. Trimming removed 4 bases at V and 3 bases at J, with 16 bases between. This CDR3 is CASSSPPGTLYEQYF. As DNA, the CDR3 is TGTGCCAGCAGTTCCCCTCCGGGGACACTCTACGAGCAGTACTTC.

The chain is built from TRBV15 and TRBJ1-5; D is perhaps TRBD1 (5 bases). The CDR3 covers 14 residues. The germline gives CDR1 LNHNV, CDR2 YYDKDF (reference sequence). V shed 6 bases and J shed 5 bases, with 14 bases lying between them. The CDR3 reads CATRRRAFDQPQHF. DNA for the CDR3: TGTGCCACCAGGCGCAGGGCGTTTGATCAGCCCCAGCATTTT.

The chain uses TRBV5-1 and TRBJ2-1, with 9 nucleotides matching TRBD2. J lost 9 bases, V lost 4 bases, and 11 bases had no gene match. The CDR3 length is 15 residues. CDR1 is SGHRS and CDR2 is YFSETQ in the germline V gene. This chain's CDR3 is CASSTTSGYIGEQFF. The CDR3 DNA sequence: TGCGCCAGCAGCACAACTAGCGGGTACATTGGTGAGCAGTTCTTC. Full variable domain (outside the CDR3, taken from reference TRBV5-1 and TRBJ2-1): KAGVTQTPRYLIKTRGQQVTLSCSPISGHRSVSWYQQTPGQGLQFLFEYFSETQRNKGNFPGRFSGRQFSNSRSEMNVSTLELGDSALYLCASSTTSGYIGEQFFGPGTRLTVL.

The J gene is TRBJ2-5, the V gene TRBV7-2; 10 bases fit TRBD1. J lost 6 bases, V lost 0 bases, and 7 bases had no gene match. The germline V gene has CDR1 SGHTA and CDR2 FQGNSA. This CDR3 has 16 residues. In nucleotides, the CDR3 is TGTGCCAGCAGCTTAGCGAGTTGGGACAGGGGACAGACCCAGTACTTC. Translated, it gives CASSLASWDRGQTQYF. Complete variable domain (other parts from reference TRBV7-2 and TRBJ2-5): GAGVSQSPSNKVTEKGKDVELRCDPISGHTALYWYRQSLGQGLEFLIYFQGNSAPDKSGLPSDRFSAERTGGSVSTLTIQRTQQEDSAVYLCASSLASWDRGQTQYFGPGTRLLVL.

The V gene is TRBV7-9, the J gene TRBJ2-2, with 7 positions matching TRBD1. The CDR3 loop spans 15 amino acids. Germline-derived CDR1 and CDR2 are SEHNR and FQNEAQ (reference sequence). Trimming took 5 bases from V and 2 from J; bases not matched to a gene: 5. This CDR3 is CASSPGTANTGELFF. The CDR3 DNA reads TGTGCCAGCAGCCCCGGGACAGCCAACACCGGGGAGCTGTTTTTT.

The chain uses TRBV7-2 and TRBJ2-1, with 10 bases aligning to TRBD2. The CDR3 runs to 14 residues. CDR1 and CDR2 (germline): SGHTA, FQGNSA. V shed 7 bases and J 8 bases; nucleotides not matched to a gene: 8. CDR3 coding DNA: TGTGCCAGCAACCTCATAGCGGGAGGCTATGAGCAGTTCTTC. As protein: CASNLIAGGYEQFF.

This clone was counted once. Additional DNA sequences in this sample encode the identical CDR3. This chain links TRBV5-1 with TRBJ2-2, with 7 bases fitting TRBD1. The CDR3 consists of 15 residues. Trimming took 5 bases from V and 0 from J; bases not matched to a gene: 4. Germline CDR1 is SGHRS and CDR2 is YFSETQ. This CDR3 is CASSRGQANTGELFF. The CDR3 coding sequence is TGCGCCAGCAGTCGCGGACAGGCGAACACCGGGGAGCTGTTTTTT.

A single count supports this clone. In DNA form, the CDR3 reads TGTGCCAGCAGCTACCGAGCGGGAGAGACCCAGTACTTC. Translation gives CASSYRAGETQYF. The chain couples TRBV7-2 to TRBJ2-5, with a possible D match to TRBD2 (6 bases). V lost 4 bases, J lost 4 bases, and 10 bases lay in between. Germline CDR1 and CDR2: SGHTA and FQGNSA. The CDR3 runs to 13 residues.

The chain couples TRBV5-3 to TRBJ2-3; D is perhaps TRBD1 (6 bases). TRBV5-3 is recorded as an ORF, its role being uncertain. V was clipped by 2 bases and J by 7 bases, with 11 bases between them. CDR3 length: 13 amino acids. The CDR3 DNA follows: TGTGCCAGAAGCTTCAGGGGACGGTATACGCAGTATTTT. Translated: CARSFRGRYTQYF.

The gene calls are TRBV27 and TRBJ1-2; perhaps TRBD1 as D (6 bases). Trimming removed 5 bases at V and 7 bases at J, with 17 bases between. The CDR3 is made up of 14 amino acids. CDR1 and CDR2 (germline): MNHEY, SMNVEV (reference sequence). CDR3 residues: CASSRDRGLSGYTF. CDR3 DNA sequence: TGTGCCAGCAGTCGGGACCGGGGGCTCTCTGGCTACACCTTC.

The rearrangement links TRBV7-9 to TRBJ2-1, with a weak D call TRBD2 (7 bases). In germline, CDR1 is SEHNR, CDR2 FQNEAQ (reference sequence). The CDR3 runs 15 residues. V lost 0 bases and J lost 6, with 12 bases in between. CDR3 nucleotides: TGTGCCAGCAGCTTAGCATGGGGAGGGGGCAATGAGCAGTTCTTC. Encoded protein: CASSLAWGGGNEQFF.

CDR3 coding DNA: TGTGCCAGCAGCCAGGGACTAGCGGAGGGGGCAACAGATACGCAGTATTTT. Its translation is CASSQGLAEGATDTQYF. The chain uses TRBV7-7 and TRBJ2-3; 11 positions match TRBD2. Germline V gene data show CDR1 as SSHAT and CDR2 as FNYEAQ (reference sequence). This CDR3 comprises 17 residues. Germline trimming cut 5 bases from V and 3 bases from J; bases unmatched to any gene: 10. Drawing the rest from reference TRBV7-7 and TRBJ2-3, the complete variable domain is GAGVSQSPRYKVTKRGQDVTLRCDPISSHATLYWYQQALGQGPEFLTYFNYEAQPDKSGLPSDRFSAERPEGSISTLTIQRTEQRDSAMYRCASSQGLAEGATDTQYFGPGTRLTVL.

The CDR3 sequence: CASSVAGTPRRETGELFF. As DNA, the CDR3 is TGTGCCAGCAGCGTAGCCGGGACCCCGCGCCGAGAAACCGGGGAGCTGTTTTTT. This chain uses TRBV9 with TRBJ2-2; either TRBD1 or TRBD2 may supply D (5 bases each). Germline V gene lookup returns CDR1 SGDLS and CDR2 YYNGEE. There are 18 residues in the CDR3. Trimming took 0 bases from V and 5 from J, leaving 20 bases between them.

In this sample, this clone turned up once. The chain carries TRBV10-3 and TRBJ2-2; D remains unclear. The CDR3 length is 11 residues. The germline CDR1 and CDR2 sequences are ENHRY and SYGVKD. Trimming took 3 bases from V and 7 from J, leaving 3 bases between them. Here the CDR3 reads CAISDLGELFF. The CDR3 DNA sequence: TGTGCCATCAGTGACCTCGGGGAGCTGTTTTTT.

This clone was counted once. The chain combines TRBV20-1 with TRBJ2-3, with unresolved D. Germline values: CDR1 DFQATT, CDR2 SNEGSKA (reference sequence). The V end was cut by 8 bases, the J end by 5 bases, with 8 bases between. CDR3 size: 10 residues. The DNA of the CDR3 is TGCAGTCCTGAGATAGATACGCAGTATTTT. It is translated as CSPEIDTQYF.